This entry describes one T cell receptor beta chain. This clone appeared many times. The specificity of this receptor is unknown. No base-level quality is on record; no much larger clone is a single base apart. Each donor gave one peripheral blood draw, averaging approximately 110 mL, which was collected into heparinised tubes. A BD FACSAria II was used to sort naive, central memory, regulatory and stem cell-like memory CD4+ T cells with a panel that included CD45RO, CCR7, CD25, CD127, CD95 and CD27. All sorted populations exceeded 95% purity. Right away, PBMCs were isolated by Lymphoprep density gradient centrifugation and were stained directly, with no culture step. So that batch effects would be minimized, each experiment stained and sorted samples in pairs, pairing one healthy donor with one patient. This sample was taken from a study of beta chain features in type 1 diabetes (dated by TCRdb to between 2017 and 2018). Study-level background: Mean age, gender distribution, total cell number and subset yield were not different between patients and healthy donors. A total of around 110,000,000 sorted cells were examined across all samples, and RNA yield correlated strongly with the number of cells per subset. In the study, recently diagnosed type 1 diabetes patients and matched healthy donors were compared on the TCRB repertoires of their sorted circulating CD4+ T cell subsets. Regulatory and stem cell-like memory subsets were isolated from only 8 patients and about 8 healthy donors, whereas naive and central memory subsets came from all 30 or so donors.

Results and caveats for the whole study, not just this receptor: Naive, central memory and regulatory TCRB repertoires appeared more similar among patients than among healthy donors. At VDJ recombination sites, type 1 diabetes patients had fewer insertions and more deleted nucleotides, which implies abnormalities in thymic rearrangement. Because cDNA rather than genomic DNA was sequenced, highly expressing activated cells could have been over-represented, although no difference in activation and CD3 levels was found between groups. Only small numbers of individuals were included in the HLA sub-analyses, which left unresolved whether HLA type had any influence on TCRB rearrangement. In all four CD4+ subsets, TCRB CDR3 length was moderately but significantly shorter in type 1 diabetes patients. Shorter templates might have been favored by PCR, but patient and control samples were amplified and corrected together, so both groups would have been affected equally by any skew.

Spanning cysteine to phenylalanine, the CDR3 consists of 12 amino acids. Just the 36-base CDR3 DNA is kept, in frame starting at base 1. Reading the germline V gene (reference sequence) gives CDR1 MNHEY and CDR2 SMNVEV. The junction carries 4 bases between V and J, which are trimmed by 5 bases and 0 bases respectively. The High Capacity cDNA Reverse Transcription Kit was used to reverse transcribe all of the isolated RNA, meaning that expressed TCRB transcripts were what got sequenced. Deep immunoSEQ sequencing was applied to naive, central memory and regulatory T cell samples, giving an average of about 3.7 million total reads per sample. Sorted cells were lysed in RLT buffer and RNA was extracted with DNase-treated RNeasy Micro or Mini kits, depending on cell number. Each cell subset was processed separately to prevent cross-contamination, with patient and healthy donor samples processed together. The immunoSEQ multiplex PCR was used to amplify TCRB sequences from cDNA, generating 87-bp fragments that spanned the CDR3 region. The amplicons were sequenced using the Illumina HiSeq platform. On the study's bioinformatics: Synthetic template baselines were used to correct PCR bias computationally, reads within Hamming distance 2 were collapsed, and singletons that could not be merged were discarded. Reads were aligned against IMGT so that V, D and J genes, CDR3 length and insertions or deletions at six rearrangement sites could be assigned. Within each subset, clonotype counts were normalized to sorted cell number, after which true diversity and Gini coefficients were computed with the tcR R package. The overlap coefficient, calculated on TCRB nucleotide sequences, was used to quantify repertoire sharing. TCRdb carries this immuneACCESS record with in-frame sequences only. Its versions omit some clonotypes, under half of them owing to an unresolved V gene in the studies checked, with the rest unexplained. That table furnishes V, J and clone size, whereas the DNA furnished D and trimming. The sample yields fewer than 150,000 clones; 6.5% to 8.5% were counted once. Of the sample, roughly 1.4% falls within the top ten clones.

Material: central memory CD4+ T cells from blood. This sequence uses TRBV27 and TRBJ1-1, with the D gene uncertain. The receptor's source is a woman aged 25 to 39 in good health. This receptor carries the CDR3 CASSAVNTEAFF. The sequence in DNA is TGTGCCAGCAGTGCGGTGAACACTGAAGCTTTCTTT.